The rows below give T cell receptor beta chains drawn from one sample of a study of blood T cell repertoires in COVID-19. Data came from immunoSEQ multiplex PCR; TCRdb stores just in-frame clones and leaves some out. Here the sample spans roughly 300,000 clones, 85% being singletons. The source material was PBMCs or T cells enriched from blood (not recorded which). The receptors derive from a woman in her fifties or sixties who had recovered from COVID-19. The CDR3 runs from the conserved cysteine through the conserved F or W. The D gene is left open where the match is weak. Expanded clones get a size class; other rows say once, few or many, or leave the size out.

cdr3_aa cdr3_nt j_call v_call d_call clone_size
CASSLQRETSTDTQYF TGTGCCAGCAGCCTCCAGCGGGAGACTAGCACAGATACGCAGTATTTT TRBJ2-3 TRBV5-6 TRBD2 NA
CASSASPREAIYF TGTGCCAGCAGCGCGAGTCCCAGGGAAGCCATATATTTT TRBJ1-3 TRBV3-1/TRBV3-2 NA NA
CASSPRKRQFNEKLFF TGTGCCAGCTCACCAAGAAAGAGACAGTTTAATGAAAAACTGTTTTTT TRBJ1-4 TRBV18 NA NA
CASSPGQGTYGYTF TGTGCCAGCAGCCCGGGACAGGGAACCTATGGCTACACCTTC TRBJ1-2 TRBV5-6 TRBD1 NA
CASSITGTSGGFTDTQYF TGTGCCAGCAGCATCACCGGGACTAGCGGGGGCTTCACAGATACGCAGTATTTT TRBJ2-3 TRBV5-6 TRBD2 NA
CAWSGRQDQGSSYNEQFF TGTGCCTGGAGTGGGCGGCAAGACCAGGGGAGCTCCTACAATGAGCAGTTCTTC TRBJ2-1 TRBV30 NA NA
CASSQDLGQRYEQYF TGTGCCAGCAGCCAAGATCTGGGACAGAGATACGAGCAGTACTTC TRBJ2-7 TRBV4-2 TRBD1 NA
CASSPSHGGYNEQFF TGTGCCAGTAGCCCTTCGCACGGGGGGTACAATGAGCAGTTCTTC TRBJ2-1 TRBV19 TRBD2 NA
CASSLQGQLTNQPQHF TGTGCCAGCAGTCTTCAGGGACAGCTCACCAATCAGCCCCAGCATTTT TRBJ1-5 TRBV2 TRBD1 NA
CASSWRVGEAFF TGTGCCAGCAGCTGGAGGGTGGGGGAAGCTTTCTTT TRBJ1-1 TRBV5-6 NA NA
CASSEVGGGNQPQHF TGTGCCAGCAGTGAAGTCGGGGGTGGCAATCAGCCCCAGCATTTT TRBJ1-5 TRBV11-2 NA NA
CANATQAGGPYEQYF TGTGCCAACGCTACACAAGCGGGGGGGCCCTACGAGCAGTACTTC TRBJ2-7 TRBV6-5 TRBD2 once
CASSLRDIYEQYF TGTGCCAGCAGTCTCCGGGACATCTACGAGCAGTACTTC TRBJ2-7 TRBV6-2/TRBV6-3 NA NA
CASSPSTDTQYF TGTGCCAGCAGCCCTAGCACAGATACGCAGTATTTT TRBJ2-3 TRBV7-8 NA NA
CASSPTGGREKLFF TGTGCCAGCAGTCCGACAGGGGGTCGCGAAAAACTGTTTTTT TRBJ1-4 TRBV6-5 TRBD1 NA
CASSYPGQMGLNF TGTGCCAGCAGTTACCCAGGACAGATGGGGCTGAACTTC TRBJ1-2 TRBV6-5 NA NA
CSSPEGTGGVLDGYTF TGCAGCTCCCCTGAAGGGACAGGGGGCGTCTTAGATGGCTACACCTTC TRBJ1-2 TRBV29-1 TRBD1 NA
CATRASQGNGNTIYF TGTGCCACCAGGGCGAGTCAGGGGAATGGAAACACCATATATTTT TRBJ1-3 TRBV10-3 NA NA